This TCR beta chain was identified during a study of shared clonotypes between healthy human individuals. Points from the study as a whole: Rarefaction analysis demonstrated incomplete sorted-subset sequencing notwithstanding large depth.

The DNA input per sorted-subset replicate PCR was roughly 0.2 ug, corresponding to tens of thousands of T cell genomes. Profiling relied on immunoSEQ multiplex PCR, and the TCRdb table lists in-frame clones only, not all of them. The data contain a few million clones, approximately 92% of them seen just once; the ten biggest clones take up about 0.13%. CDR3 length equals 12 residues. The trim removed 5 bases at V and 11 bases at J, leaving 8 bases unmatched. Germline V CDR1 and CDR2: MNHEY, SVGAGI. This clone appeared once. Its cognate antigen is unknown. V usage is TRBV6-5 and J usage is TRBJ1-1, with 7 bases that match TRBD1. The sample consisted of naive CD4+ T cells sorted from blood. Described subset: CD45RA+ positively selected. The clonotype was recovered from a man aged 18 to 29 in good health. The CDR3 DNA is TGTGCCAGCAGTCCAGAGACAGGGCGGGCTTTCTTT. Translated, it gives CASSPETGRAFF.